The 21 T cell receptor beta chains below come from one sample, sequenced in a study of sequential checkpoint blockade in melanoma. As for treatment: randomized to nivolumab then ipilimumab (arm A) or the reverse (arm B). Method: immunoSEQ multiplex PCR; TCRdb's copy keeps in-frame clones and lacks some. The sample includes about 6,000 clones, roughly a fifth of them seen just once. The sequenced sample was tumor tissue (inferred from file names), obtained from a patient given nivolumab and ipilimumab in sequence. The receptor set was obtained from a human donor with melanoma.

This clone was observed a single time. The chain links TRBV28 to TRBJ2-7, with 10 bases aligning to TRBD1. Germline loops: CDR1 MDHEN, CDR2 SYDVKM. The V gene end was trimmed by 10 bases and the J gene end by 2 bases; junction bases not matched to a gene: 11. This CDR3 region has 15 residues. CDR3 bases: TGTGCCACCTTGGGGTGGACAGGGGGGGCCTACGAGCAGTACTTC. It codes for CATLGWTGGAYEQYF.

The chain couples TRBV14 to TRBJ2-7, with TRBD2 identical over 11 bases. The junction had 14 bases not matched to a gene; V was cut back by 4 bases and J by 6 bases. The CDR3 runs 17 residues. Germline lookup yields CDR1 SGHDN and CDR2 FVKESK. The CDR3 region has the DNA TGTGCCAGCAGCCGGGGGGGTACTAGCGGGAGTAATAGCGAGCAGTACTTC. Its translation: CASSRGGTSGSNSEQYF.

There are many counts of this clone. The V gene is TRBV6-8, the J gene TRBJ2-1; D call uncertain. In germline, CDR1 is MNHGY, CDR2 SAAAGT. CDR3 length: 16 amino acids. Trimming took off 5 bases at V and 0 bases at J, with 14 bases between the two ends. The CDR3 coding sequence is TGTGCCAGCAGTGATCCGGGCCCACACTCCTACAATGAGCAGTTCTTC. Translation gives CASSDPGPHSYNEQFF.

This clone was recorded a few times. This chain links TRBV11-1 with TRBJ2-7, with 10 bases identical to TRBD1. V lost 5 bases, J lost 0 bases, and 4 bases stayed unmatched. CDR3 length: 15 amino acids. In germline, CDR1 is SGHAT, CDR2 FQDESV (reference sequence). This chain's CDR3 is CASSVDRGPSYEQYF. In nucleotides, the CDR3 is TGTGCCAGCAGCGTAGACAGGGGGCCCTCCTACGAGCAGTACTTC.

This CDR3 is CASSPSGTGYGYTF. The CDR3 DNA sequence: TGTGCCAGCAGCCCCTCCGGGACAGGGTATGGCTACACCTTC. This chain joins TRBV11-3 and TRBJ1-2; 9 bases are shared with TRBD1. Germline V gives CDR1 SGHNT, CDR2 YENEEA. Germline trimming cut 5 bases from V and 5 bases from J; bases unmatched to any gene: 6. CDR3 length: 14 residues.

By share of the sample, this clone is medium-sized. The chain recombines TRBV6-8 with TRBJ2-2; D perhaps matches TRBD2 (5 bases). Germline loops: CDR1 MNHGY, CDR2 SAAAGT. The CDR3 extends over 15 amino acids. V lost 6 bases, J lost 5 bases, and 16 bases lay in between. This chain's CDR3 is CASSRELLWTGELFF. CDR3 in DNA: TGTGCCAGCAGCCGGGAACTTCTGTGGACCGGGGAGCTGTTTTTT.

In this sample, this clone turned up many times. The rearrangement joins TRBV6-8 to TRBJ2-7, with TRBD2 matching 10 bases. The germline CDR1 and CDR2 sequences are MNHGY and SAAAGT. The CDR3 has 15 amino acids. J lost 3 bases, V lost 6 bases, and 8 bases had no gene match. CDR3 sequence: CASSLSGRAGYEQYF. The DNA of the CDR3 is TGTGCCAGCAGCCTAAGCGGGAGGGCCGGCTACGAGCAGTACTTC.

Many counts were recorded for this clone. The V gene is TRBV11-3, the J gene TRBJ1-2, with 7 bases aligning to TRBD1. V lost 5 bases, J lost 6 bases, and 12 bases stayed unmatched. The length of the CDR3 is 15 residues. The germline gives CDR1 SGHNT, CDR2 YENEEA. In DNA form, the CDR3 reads TGTGCCAGCAGCCCTCTGGCAGGGGGGCAAAATGGCTACACCTTC. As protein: CASSPLAGGQNGYTF.

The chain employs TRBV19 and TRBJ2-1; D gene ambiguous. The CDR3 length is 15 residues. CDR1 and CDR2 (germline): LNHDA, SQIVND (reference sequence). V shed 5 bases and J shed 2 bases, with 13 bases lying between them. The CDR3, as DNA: TGTGCCAGTAGTTCCGGCGCCAGTACCTACAATGAGCAGTTCTTC. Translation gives CASSSGASTYNEQFF.

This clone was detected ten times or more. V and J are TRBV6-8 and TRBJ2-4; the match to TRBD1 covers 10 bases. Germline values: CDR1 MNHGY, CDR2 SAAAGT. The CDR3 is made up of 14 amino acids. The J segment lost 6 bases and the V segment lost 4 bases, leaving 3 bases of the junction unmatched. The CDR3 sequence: CASSWGTGANIQYF. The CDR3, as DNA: TGTGCCAGCAGTTGGGGGACAGGGGCAAACATTCAGTACTTC.

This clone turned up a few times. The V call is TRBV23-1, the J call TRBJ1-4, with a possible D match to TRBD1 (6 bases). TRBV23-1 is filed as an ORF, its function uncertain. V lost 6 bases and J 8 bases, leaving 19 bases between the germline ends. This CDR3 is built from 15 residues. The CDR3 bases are TGCGCCAGCAGCCCTCGGGGGGCGTTTGGGGAAAAACTGTTTTTT. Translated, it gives CASSPRGAFGEKLFF.

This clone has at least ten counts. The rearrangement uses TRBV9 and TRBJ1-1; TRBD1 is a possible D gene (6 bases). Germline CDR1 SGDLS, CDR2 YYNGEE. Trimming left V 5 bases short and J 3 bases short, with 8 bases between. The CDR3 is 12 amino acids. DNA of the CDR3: TGTGCCAGCAGGGGGGCGCACACTGAAGCTTTCTTT. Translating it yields CASRGAHTEAFF. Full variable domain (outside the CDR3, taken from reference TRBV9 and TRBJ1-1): DSGVTQTPKHLITATGQRVTLRCSPRSGDLSVYWYQQSLDQGLQFLIQYYNGEERAKGNILERFSAQQFPDLHSELNLSSLELGDSALYFCASRGAHTEAFFGQGTRLTVV.

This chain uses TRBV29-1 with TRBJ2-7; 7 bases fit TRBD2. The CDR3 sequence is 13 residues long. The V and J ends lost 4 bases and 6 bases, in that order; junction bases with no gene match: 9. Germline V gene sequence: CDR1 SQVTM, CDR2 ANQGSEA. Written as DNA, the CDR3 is TGCAGCGTTGGAGGCGGGGGATTGAGCGAGCAGTACTTC. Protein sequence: CSVGGGGLSEQYF.

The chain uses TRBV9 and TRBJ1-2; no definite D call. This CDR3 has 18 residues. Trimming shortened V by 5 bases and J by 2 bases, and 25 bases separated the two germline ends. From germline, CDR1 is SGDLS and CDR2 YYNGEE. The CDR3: CASSEFSIRPRGNYGYTF. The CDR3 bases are TGTGCCAGCAGTGAATTTTCAATACGACCTCGGGGAAACTATGGCTACACCTTC. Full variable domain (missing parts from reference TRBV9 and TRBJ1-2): DSGVTQTPKHLITATGQRVTLRCSPRSGDLSVYWYQQSLDQGLQFLIQYYNGEERAKGNILERFSAQQFPDLHSELNLSSLELGDSALYFCASSEFSIRPRGNYGYTFGSGTRLTVV.

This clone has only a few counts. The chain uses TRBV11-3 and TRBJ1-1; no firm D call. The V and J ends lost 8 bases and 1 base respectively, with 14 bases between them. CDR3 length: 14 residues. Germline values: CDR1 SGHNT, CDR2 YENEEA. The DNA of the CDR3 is TGTGCCAGCGGAACGGCCGTGAAGAACACTGAAGCTTTCTTT. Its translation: CASGTAVKNTEAFF.

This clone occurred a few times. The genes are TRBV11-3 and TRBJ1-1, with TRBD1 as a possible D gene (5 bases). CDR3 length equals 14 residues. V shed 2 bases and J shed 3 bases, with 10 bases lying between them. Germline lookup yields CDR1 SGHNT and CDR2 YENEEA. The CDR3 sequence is CASSLFMGDTEAFF. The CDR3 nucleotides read TGTGCCAGCAGCTTATTTATGGGGGACACTGAAGCTTTCTTT.

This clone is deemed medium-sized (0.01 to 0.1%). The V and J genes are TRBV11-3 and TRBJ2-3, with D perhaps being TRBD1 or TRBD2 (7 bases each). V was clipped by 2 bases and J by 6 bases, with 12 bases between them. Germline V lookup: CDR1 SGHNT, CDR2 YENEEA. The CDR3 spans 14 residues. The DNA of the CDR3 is TGTGCCAGCAGCTTAAGCCAGGGGGGGGATACGCAGTATTTT. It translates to CASSLSQGGDTQYF.

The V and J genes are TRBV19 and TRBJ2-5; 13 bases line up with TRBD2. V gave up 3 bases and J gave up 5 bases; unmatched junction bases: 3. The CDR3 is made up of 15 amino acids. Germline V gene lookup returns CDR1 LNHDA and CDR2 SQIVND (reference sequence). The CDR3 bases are TGTGCCAGTAGTATGACTAGCGGGGGGTATGAGACCCAGTACTTC. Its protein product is CASSMTSGGYETQYF.

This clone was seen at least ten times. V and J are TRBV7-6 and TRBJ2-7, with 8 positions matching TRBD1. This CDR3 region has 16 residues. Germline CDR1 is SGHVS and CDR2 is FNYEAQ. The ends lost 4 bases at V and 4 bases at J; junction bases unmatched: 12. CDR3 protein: CASSSIWVRGQYEQYF. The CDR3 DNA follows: TGTGCCAGCAGCTCTATCTGGGTCAGGGGGCAATACGAGCAGTACTTC.

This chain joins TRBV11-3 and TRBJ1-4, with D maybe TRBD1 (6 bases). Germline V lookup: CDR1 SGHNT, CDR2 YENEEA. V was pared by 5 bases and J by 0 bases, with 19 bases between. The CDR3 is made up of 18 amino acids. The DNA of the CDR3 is TGTGCCAGCAGCCCCGCACAGGGAATTGGATCAACTAATGAAAAACTGTTTTTT. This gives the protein CASSPAQGIGSTNEKLFF.

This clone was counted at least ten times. The CDR3 is CASSYSAGLGLNTEAFF. The CDR3, as DNA: TGTGCCAGCAGTTACTCCGCGGGCCTGGGGCTGAACACTGAAGCTTTCTTT. The chain carries TRBV6-8 and TRBJ1-1; possibly TRBD1 for D (5 bases). V lost 0 bases, J lost 0 bases, and 14 bases lay in between. The CDR3 extends over 17 amino acids. CDR1 is MNHGY and CDR2 is SAAAGT in the germline V gene.